This entry lists 31 T cell receptor beta chains sequenced from one sample in a study of identifying expanded T cells in peripheral blood. Measured with immunoSEQ multiplex PCR; TCRdb has only the in-frame clones, and not every one. The sample contains 70,000 to 100,000 clones, around 87% of which appear only once. The sample was blood. These receptors originate from a person aged 18-70 years in good health.

CDR3: CAWSSGAKAFF. CDR3 nucleotide sequence: TGTGCCTGGAGTTCGGGGGCCAAAGCTTTCTTT. The chain is built from TRBV30 and TRBJ1-1, with D tentatively TRBD1 (6 bases). V was pared by 2 bases and J by 9 bases, with 10 bases between. From germline, CDR1 is GTSNPN and CDR2 SVGIG (reference sequence). The CDR3 consists of 11 residues.

V gene TRBV7-2 combines with J gene TRBJ1-2; 8 bases agree with TRBD1. Germline V gives CDR1 SGHTA, CDR2 FQGNSA. The CDR3 loop spans 11 amino acids. The ends lost 6 bases at V and 13 bases at J; junction bases unmatched: 7. Written as DNA, the CDR3 is TGTGCCAGCAGGGCGACAGGGGTTAGCACCTTC. Translated: CASRATGVSTF.

V usage is TRBV27 and J usage is TRBJ1-5; 11 bases fit TRBD1. The V gene end was trimmed by 4 bases and the J gene end by 7 bases; junction bases not matched to a gene: 9. This CDR3 is 16 amino acids long. CDR1 is MNHEY and CDR2 is SMNVEV in the germline V gene (reference sequence). The CDR3 sequence: CASSSGTGGQGQPQHF. The DNA of the CDR3 is TGTGCCAGCAGTTCAGGGACAGGGGGACAGGGACAGCCCCAGCATTTT.

The rearrangement uses TRBV11-3 and TRBJ1-1; 7 bases align to TRBD1. CDR1 is SGHNT, CDR2 YENEEA, per germline. The CDR3 totals 13 residues. Trimming at V came to 4 bases and at J to 4 bases, leaving 3 bases not matched to a gene. The CDR3: CASSWDRITEAFF. The CDR3 DNA is TGTGCCAGCAGCTGGGACAGAATCACTGAAGCTTTCTTT.

The DNA of the CDR3 is TGTGCCAGCAGTCCTTCCAGGGTTGGTAATTCACCCCTCCACTTT. Residues: CASSPSRVGNSPLHF. The chain combines TRBV7-9 with TRBJ1-6; TRBD1 might be the D (5 bases). Germline V CDR1 and CDR2: SEHNR, FQNEAQ (reference sequence). The CDR3 has 15 residues. Deletions cut 6 bases from V and 6 bases from J, with 15 bases between.

Here the CDR3 DNA reads TGTGCCAGTAGTCCACCGGGACAGGGTATTCAGCCCCAGCATTTT. It encodes CASSPPGQGIQPQHF. This rearrangement joins TRBV19 to TRBJ1-5, with TRBD1 matching over 9 bases. With 5 bases clipped from V and 6 bases from J, the junction kept 8 bases outside the gene matches. Germline CDR1 LNHDA, CDR2 SQIVND (reference sequence). The CDR3 is 15 residues long.

As for this clone: Other DNA variants within this sample encode the same CDR3. J is TRBJ2-7 and V is TRBV7-2; D possibly corresponds to TRBD2 (5 bases). The V gene lost 5 bases and the J gene lost 3 bases, with 8 bases spanning the gap. The CDR3 runs to 12 residues. Germline values: CDR1 SGHTA, CDR2 FQGNSA. CDR3: CASSPGFYEQYF. The CDR3, as DNA: TGTGCCAGCAGCCCGGGATTCTACGAGCAGTACTTC.

This chain connects TRBV6-6 to TRBJ2-1; D is tentatively TRBD1 or TRBD2 (5 bases each). The CDR3 loop spans 13 amino acids. Between the trimmed V and J ends, which lost 2 bases and 5 bases, there was a span of 7 bases. Per germline, CDR1 MNHNY and CDR2 SVGAGI (reference sequence). The DNA for the CDR3 is TGTGCCAGCAGTTACGGGGGAAACAATGAGCAGTTCTTC. Translating it yields CASSYGGNNEQFF.

The CDR3 sequence is CASSLARDLNTEAFF. The CDR3 nucleotides are TGTGCCAGCAGCTTAGCAAGAGACCTGAACACTGAAGCTTTCTTT. V gene TRBV7-6 combines with J gene TRBJ1-1; D is undetermined. Deletions cut 0 bases from V and 0 bases from J, with 8 bases between. Per the germline V gene, CDR1 is SGHVS and CDR2 is FNYEAQ. This CDR3 contains 15 residues.

The chain couples TRBV10-1 to TRBJ1-2; 9 positions agree with TRBD1. The germline V gene encodes CDR1 WNHNN and CDR2 SYGVQD (reference sequence). The J segment lost 6 bases and the V segment lost 2 bases, leaving 10 bases of the junction unmatched. The CDR3 has 16 amino acids. The CDR3 region has the DNA TGCGCCAGCAGTGAGAATCCCGGGACAGGGCTGGATGGCTACACCTTC. Protein sequence: CASSENPGTGLDGYTF.

The CDR3 loop reads CASSSIDRAEQFF. The CDR3 DNA sequence: TGTGCCAGCAGCTCCATCGACAGGGCCGAGCAGTTCTTC. J is TRBJ2-1 and V is TRBV5-6; TRBD1 matches at 7 bases. Germline trimming cut 3 bases from V and 10 bases from J; bases unmatched to any gene: 7. This CDR3 spans 13 amino acids. Germline CDR1 reads SGHDT; CDR2 reads YYEEEE.

This clone was seen a single time. In nucleotides, the CDR3 is TGTGCCAGCAGCTCGACGGGACAGGAGGACCAAGAGACCCAGTACTTC. Its translation is CASSSTGQEDQETQYF. The J gene is TRBJ2-5, the V gene TRBV11-2, with 8 bases lining up with TRBD1. Germline CDR1 and CDR2: SGHAT and FQNNGV. The CDR3 loop spans 16 amino acids. Trimming cost V 4 bases and J 0 bases; bases outside gene matches: 7.

The rearrangement links TRBV4-3 to TRBJ2-3; TRBD2 is a possible D gene (7 bases). The CDR3 extends over 17 amino acids. Trimming left V 1 base short and J 2 bases short, with 16 bases between. Germline V gene sequence: CDR1 LGHNA, CDR2 YSLEER. In DNA, the CDR3 is TGCGCCAGCAGCCAAGGGGGTGGAGGGGGGGCCACAGATACGCAGTATTTT. Translating it yields CASSQGGGGGATDTQYF.

V is TRBV4-1 and J is TRBJ1-3; TRBD1 is a possible D gene (6 bases). CDR1 MGHRA and CDR2 YSYEKL come from the germline V gene. Trimming removed 1 base at V and 3 bases at J, with 13 bases between. This CDR3 has 16 residues. CDR3 bases: TGCGCCAGCAGCCAAGCGGGAGGGGGGTTTGGAAACACCATATATTTT. Encoded protein: CASSQAGGGFGNTIYF.

The CDR3 sequence: CASSLGGDAGYTF. In DNA form, the CDR3 reads TGTGCCAGCAGTTTAGGTGGGGACGCCGGCTACACCTTC. The chain recombines TRBV27 with TRBJ1-2; tentatively, D is TRBD1 (5 bases). Germline CDR1 is MNHEY and CDR2 is SMNVEV (reference sequence). With 2 bases removed from V and 8 bases from J, the gap between germline ends came to 12 bases. The CDR3 contains 13 residues.

This chain uses TRBV7-9 with TRBJ2-7; D unresolved. The V gene lost 6 bases and the J gene lost 6 bases, with 9 bases spanning the gap. This CDR3 is built from 11 residues. The V gene's germline CDR1 is SEHNR and CDR2 FQNEAQ (reference sequence). The CDR3 reads CASRALGEQYF. The CDR3 bases are TGTGCCAGCAGAGCGCTTGGCGAGCAGTACTTC.

The chain uses TRBV25-1 and TRBJ2-1, with 9 bases fitting TRBD1. Germline values: CDR1 MGHDK, CDR2 SYGVNS. The CDR3 is made up of 16 amino acids. V gave up 2 bases and J gave up 4 bases; unmatched junction bases: 6. CDR3 sequence reads: CASSEGGTGRYNEQFF. For the CDR3, the DNA is TGTGCCAGCAGTGAAGGCGGGACAGGGAGATACAATGAGCAGTTCTTC.

The gene calls are TRBV12-5 and TRBJ1-5; D unresolved. The V gene lost 0 bases and the J gene lost 4 bases, with 10 bases spanning the gap. This CDR3 comprises 15 residues. CDR1 LGHNT and CDR2 FRNRAP come from the germline V gene. DNA for the CDR3: TGTGCTAGTGGTTTGGTACGAGGGTTGAATCAGCCCCAGCATTTT. It specifies CASGLVRGLNQPQHF. The full variable domain, with the rest looked up from reference TRBV12-5 and TRBJ1-5, is DARVTQTPRHKVTEMGQEVTMRCQPILGHNTVFWYRQTMMQGLELLAYFRNRAPLDDSGMPKDRFSAEMPDATLATLKIQPSEPRDSAVYFCASGLVRGLNQPQHFGDGTRLSIL.

This rearrangement joins TRBV5-5 to TRBJ1-2, with D possibly matching TRBD1 (5 bases). The ends were cut back, 0 bases at V and 2 bases at J, with 11 bases in the middle. The CDR3 loop spans 15 amino acids. CDR1 and CDR2 from the germline V gene are SGHKS and YYEKEE (reference sequence). CDR3 protein: CASSLVSQGNYGYTF. CDR3 bases: TGTGCCAGCAGCTTGGTATCCCAGGGCAACTATGGCTACACCTTC. Supplemented by reference TRBV5-5 and TRBJ1-2, the full variable domain reads DAGVTQSPTHLIKTRGQQVTLRCSPISGHKSVSWYQQVLGQGPQFIFQYYEKEERGRGNFPDRFSARQFPNYSSELNVNALLLGDSALYLCASSLVSQGNYGYTFGSGTRLTVV.

The chain uses TRBV2 and TRBJ1-5; TRBD1 might be the D (5 bases). Germline loops: CDR1 SNHLY, CDR2 FYNNEI. The CDR3 loop spans 14 amino acids. The ends were cut back, 2 bases at V and 9 bases at J, with 14 bases in the middle. The CDR3 is CASSEWGVWRPQHF. The CDR3 DNA follows: TGTGCCAGCAGTGAATGGGGGGTGTGGCGGCCCCAGCATTTT.

The gene calls are TRBV5-1 and TRBJ2-7; 9 positions agree with TRBD1. The CDR3 spans 15 residues. The germline V gene has CDR1 SGHRS and CDR2 YFSETQ. Trimming removed 4 bases from V and 4 bases from J; junction bases left unmatched: 9. The CDR3 region is CASSTRTGEGYEQYF. The CDR3 DNA reads as TGCGCCAGCAGCACCCGGACAGGGGAAGGATACGAGCAGTACTTC.

V and J are TRBV18 and TRBJ1-2, with 8 bases fitting TRBD1. CDR1 and CDR2 from the germline V gene are KGHSH and LQKENI. Unmatched junction bases numbered 11, after V lost 5 bases and J lost 6 bases. The CDR3 is 15 amino acids. CDR3 sequence (DNA): TGTGCCAGCTCAGCGAGACAGGGGAAGGGCGATGGCTACACCTTC. Translated, it gives CASSARQGKGDGYTF.

The rearrangement links TRBV15 to TRBJ2-7; D possibly uses TRBD1 or TRBD2 (6 bases each). Trimming pared 8 bases from V and 3 bases from J, leaving 20 bases between. The CDR3 spans 15 residues. Germline V gives CDR1 LNHNV, CDR2 YYDKDF (reference sequence). As DNA, the CDR3 is TGTGCCACCCAGGTCGGAGGGGGTGACTACTACGAGCAGTACTTC. Amino acids: CATQVGGGDYYEQYF.

This clone was counted a few times. Mismatch with germline at one junction end may stem from a read error. The V gene is TRBV19, the J gene TRBJ2-4; tentatively, D is TRBD2 (6 bases). CDR1 and CDR2 (germline): LNHDA, SQIVND (reference sequence). The CDR3 length is 13 residues. CDR3 nucleotides: TGTGCGAGTAGGGCGGGGGCCAAAAACATTCAGTACTTC. Protein product: CASRAGAKNIQYF.

This clone was picked up one time. The rearrangement uses TRBV7-8 and TRBJ2-7; 9 nucleotides line up with TRBD2. This CDR3 has 16 amino acids. Germline lookup yields CDR1 SGHVS and CDR2 FQNEAQ. The ends lost 1 base at V and 6 bases at J; junction bases unmatched: 10. This CDR3 is CASSLDIPGLAGEQYF. CDR3 nucleotide sequence: TGTGCCAGCAGCTTAGATATACCGGGACTAGCTGGCGAGCAGTACTTC. Filled out from reference TRBV7-8 and TRBJ2-7, the complete variable domain reads GAGVSQSPRYKVAKRGQDVALRCDPISGHVSLFWYQQALGQGPEFLTYFQNEAQLDKSGLPSDRFFAERPEGSVSTLKIQRTQQEDSAVYLCASSLDIPGLAGEQYFGPGTRLTVT.

The chain links TRBV7-2 to TRBJ2-1, with D hard to call. V lost 5 bases to trimming and J lost 6 bases, with 8 bases between them. CDR3 size: 12 residues. Germline values: CDR1 SGHTA, CDR2 FQGNSA. The CDR3 coding sequence is TGTGCCAGCAGCGCCCACAGCAATGAGCAGTTCTTC. Amino acids: CASSAHSNEQFF.

This clone has just a few counts. V and J are TRBV6-6 and TRBJ1-2; D is possibly TRBD1 (5 bases). Looked up from germline, CDR1 is MNHNY and CDR2 is SVGAGI (reference sequence). The CDR3 runs to 14 residues. Trimming cost V 5 bases and J 4 bases, with 14 bases left between them. The CDR3 loop reads CASSGDGRGYGYTF. The CDR3 DNA reads as TGTGCCAGCAGTGGGGACGGGAGGGGCTATGGCTACACCTTC.

V is TRBV2 and J is TRBJ2-6, with 7 positions matching TRBD1. J lost 3 bases, V lost 6 bases, and 5 bases had no gene match. Germline CDR1 reads SNHLY; CDR2 reads FYNNEI. This CDR3 is 15 amino acids long. The CDR3 nucleotides are TGTGCCAGCAGATCACAGGGGTATGGGGCCAACGTCCTGACTTTC. It translates to CASRSQGYGANVLTF.

V gene TRBV2 combines with J gene TRBJ1-1, with D tentatively TRBD1 (6 bases). This CDR3 contains 14 residues. Between the trimmed V and J ends, which lost 6 bases and 1 base, there was a span of 12 bases. Germline V gene lookup returns CDR1 SNHLY and CDR2 FYNNEI. The CDR3 spells CASSVRGQNTEAFF. CDR3 nucleotide sequence: TGTGCCAGCAGCGTCAGGGGCCAGAACACTGAAGCTTTCTTT. The full variable domain, with the rest looked up from reference TRBV2 and TRBJ1-1, is EPEVTQTPSHQVTQMGQEVILRCVPISNHLYFYWYRQILGQKVEFLVSFYNNEISEKSEIFDDQFSVERPDGSNFTLKIRSTKLEDSAMYFCASSVRGQNTEAFFGQGTRLTVV.

The chain employs TRBV19 and TRBJ1-4; D is possibly TRBD1 (5 bases). Trimming shortened V by 6 bases and J by 4 bases, and 12 bases separated the two germline ends. CDR1 and CDR2 (germline): LNHDA, SQIVND (reference sequence). This CDR3 has 14 amino acids. CDR3 bases: TGTGCCAGTAGGGACCGGGGCCGTAATGAAAAACTGTTTTTT. Protein: CASRDRGRNEKLFF. The whole variable domain, filled in from reference TRBV19 and TRBJ1-4, reads DGGITQSPKYLFRKEGQNVTLSCEQNLNHDAMYWYRQDPGQGLRLIYYSQIVNDFQKGDIAEGYSVSREKKESFPLTVTSAQKNPTAFYLCASRDRGRNEKLFFGSGTQLSVL.

The CDR3 reads CASSEEIQPNQPQHF. The CDR3 DNA sequence: TGTGCCAGCAGTGAAGAGATACAGCCCAATCAGCCCCAGCATTTT. The rearrangement links TRBV2 to TRBJ1-5; D gene uncertain. V lost 1 base to trimming and J lost 3 bases, with 10 bases between them. CDR1 and CDR2 from the germline V gene are SNHLY and FYNNEI. The CDR3 covers 15 residues.